This T cell receptor beta chain was identified in a study of shared clonotypes between healthy human individuals. Study details: CD4 naive and CD4 memory each took three plates per donor, while CD8 naive took two and CD8 memory one. Study results and caveats: Shared clonotypes across all four donors exceeded non-shared ones in generation probability.

A note on this clone: The antigen is not known.

This was a deep-level run. The protocol was immunoSEQ multiplex PCR, while the TCRdb copy is restricted to in-frame clones and leaves out a portion. The data show a few million clones, about 92% seen once. The CDR3 runs 16 residues. Trimming removed 3 bases at V and 0 bases at J, with 13 bases between. Germline values: CDR1 SGHNT, CDR2 YENEEA. The chain combines TRBV11-3 with TRBJ2-3; tentative D call: TRBD2 (5 bases). Sequencing was carried out using naive CD4+ T cells sorted from blood. Subset noted: CD45RA+ positively selected. This clonotype was obtained from a man between 18 and 35 years old in good health. The CDR3 reads CASSLGSYPSTDTQYF. In DNA form, the CDR3 reads TGTGCCAGCAGCTTGGGGAGCTATCCTAGCACAGATACGCAGTATTTT. Full variable domain (missing parts from reference TRBV11-3 and TRBJ2-3): EAGVVQSPRYKIIEKKQPVAFWCNPISGHNTLYWYLQNLGQGPELLIRYENEEAVDDSQLPKDRFSAERLKGVDSTLKIQPAELGDSAVYLCASSLGSYPSTDTQYFGPGTRLTVL.